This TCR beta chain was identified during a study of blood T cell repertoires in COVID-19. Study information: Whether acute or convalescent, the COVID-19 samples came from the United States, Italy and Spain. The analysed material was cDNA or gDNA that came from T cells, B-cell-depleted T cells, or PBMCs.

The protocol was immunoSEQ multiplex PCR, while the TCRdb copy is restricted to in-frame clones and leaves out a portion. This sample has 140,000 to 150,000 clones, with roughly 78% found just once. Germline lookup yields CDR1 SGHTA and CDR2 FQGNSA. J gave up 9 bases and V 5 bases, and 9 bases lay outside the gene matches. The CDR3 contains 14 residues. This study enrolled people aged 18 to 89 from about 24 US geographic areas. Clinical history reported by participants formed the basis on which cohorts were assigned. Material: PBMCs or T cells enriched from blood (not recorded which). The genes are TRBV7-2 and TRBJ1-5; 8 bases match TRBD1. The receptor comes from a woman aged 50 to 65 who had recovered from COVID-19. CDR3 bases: TGTGCCAGCAGCCCATACAGGGGGGAGAGGCCCCAGCATTTT. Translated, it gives CASSPYRGERPQHF. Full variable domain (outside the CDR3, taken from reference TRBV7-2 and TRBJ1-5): GAGVSQSPSNKVTEKGKDVELRCDPISGHTALYWYRQSLGQGLEFLIYFQGNSAPDKSGLPSDRFSAERTGGSVSTLTIQRTQQEDSAVYLCASSPYRGERPQHFGDGTRLSIL.